Reported below is one TCR beta chain. Its antigen is unidentified. These data originate in a study of T cells after yellow fever vaccination. General study results and limits: A minor fraction of clonotypes spanned both CD4 and CD8 compartments.

TCRdb reanalysed the 5' RACE reads using MiXCR and keeps one entry per CDR3 protein. This table holds 450,000 to 550,000 distinct CDR3 sequences, less than 25% found once. J was trimmed by 9 bases and V by 0 bases; bases with no gene match: 13. This CDR3 is 18 amino acids long. Germline V gives CDR1 SGHDN, CDR2 FVKESK. The gene calls are TRBV14 and TRBJ2-1; 11 bases align to TRBD2. The input for sequencing was PBMCs, taken approximately 22 days after the first yellow fever vaccination. The TCR comes from a man aged 18 to 29 who received the YFV17D yellow fever vaccine. The CDR3 is CASSQDFFATSGVLEQFF. The CDR3 bases are TGTGCCAGCAGCCAAGATTTCTTCGCGACTAGCGGGGTACTTGAGCAGTTCTTC.